This T cell receptor beta chain came from a study of OX40 agonist ivuxolimab in advanced cancers. About the study: The study gave patients intravenous ivuxolimab at 0.01 to 10 mg/kg every 2 weeks.

Per the germline V gene, CDR1 is MGHRA and CDR2 is YSYEKL. The junction had 6 bases not matched to a gene; V was cut back by 3 bases and J by 4 bases. CDR3 length equals 15 residues. TCRdb's copy holds only in-frame clones and misses some; the assay was immunoSEQ multiplex PCR. The table includes about 41,000 clones, about 82% detected once. The receptor comes from an adult with an advanced solid tumor such as melanoma, head and neck, liver or kidney cancer. Sequenced here: CD4+ or CD8+ T cells sorted from blood, sampled in a trial of the OX40 agonist ivuxolimab. The chain uses TRBV4-1 and TRBJ2-7, with TRBD2 matching over 10 bases. CDR3 sequence: CASSQTSGPLYEQYF. The CDR3 region has the DNA TGCGCCAGCAGCCAGACTAGCGGGCCCCTGTACGAGCAGTACTTC.